This record covers a single T cell receptor (beta chain). The target antigen is unknown. The sample comes from a study of OX40 agonist ivuxolimab in advanced cancers. On the study more broadly: Patients treated during dose escalation were battling hepatocellular carcinoma, melanoma, renal cell or head and neck cancer.

Sequenced by immunoSEQ multiplex PCR; TCRdb stores in-frame clones only, minus some. The sample yields tens of thousands of clones, 90% to 95% seen once. Whole-study findings and limits: Circulating CD4+ and CD8+ T cells showed clonal expansion by week 6 at 0.1 to 3.0 mg/kg. Relative to CD4+ cells, CD8+ T cells on average had more expanded clones.

V lost 3 bases and J 7 bases, leaving 11 bases between the germline ends. Germline CDR1 SGHDT, CDR2 YYEEEE. The CDR3 runs 14 residues. The origin of this receptor is an adult with an advanced solid tumor such as melanoma, head and neck, liver or kidney cancer. The chain joins TRBV5-6 to TRBJ1-6; D unresolved. The sample was CD4+ or CD8+ T cells sorted from blood, taken in a trial of the OX40 agonist ivuxolimab. The CDR3 DNA reads as TGTGCCAGCAGCTCCCGACGGCTCAATTCACCCCTCCACTTT. Amino acids: CASSSRRLNSPLHF.